This TCR beta chain was sequenced for a study of PD-L1 blockade in urothelial cancer. Study-wide results and limits: At 3 weeks on treatment, tumor-associated clones expanded more with durable benefit.

Only in-frame clones appear in the TCRdb table, and some are missing; sequencing was by immunoSEQ multiplex PCR. The table has 45,000 or so clones, roughly 82% seen once. About this clone itself: Its antigen is as yet unknown.

Per the germline V gene, CDR1 is LNHDA and CDR2 is SQIVND (reference sequence). Unmatched junction bases numbered 3, after V lost 2 bases and J lost 5 bases. CDR3 length equals 14 residues. The V and J genes are TRBV19 and TRBJ1-2, with 9 bases fitting TRBD1. The TCR was taken from a man between 65 and 80 years old with urothelial cancer. The input for sequencing was PBMCs, taken around atezolizumab (anti-PD-L1) treatment. The CDR3: CASSITGGGYGYTF. The DNA for the CDR3 is TGTGCCAGTAGTATAACAGGGGGCGGTTATGGCTACACCTTC.